This T cell receptor beta chain was recovered during a study of shared clonotypes between healthy human individuals. Looking at the study overall: Used for every donor were three CD4 naive, three CD4 memory, two CD8 naive and one CD8 memory plate. Study-wide results and caveats: Generation of non-shared clonotypes was less probable than generation of clonotypes shared by all four donors.

The CDR3 consists of 14 residues. A note on this clone: Its target is not known.

It was CD45RO-negative cells, positively selected for CCR7, that made up naive CD8 cells, with terminally differentiated effector memory CD45RA+ cells excluded. Over several immunoSEQ plates, each subset's genomic DNA was distributed in even portions. The table came from immunoSEQ multiplex PCR; TCRdb's copy has only in-frame clones and leaves some out. The repertoire holds around 2,100,000 clones, less than 95% seen once, with 0.95% to 1.5% in the top ten. The sample comprised naive CD8+ T cells sorted from blood. The chain joins TRBV21-1 to TRBJ2-5; the D call of TRBD2 is as the table states it, not checked on the DNA. TRBV21-1 is a known pseudogene. This receptor was identified in a man aged 18 to 29 in good health. The CDR3 bases are TGTGCCAGCGCCACCTACGGGGTCATGAGGACCCAGTACTTC. As protein: CASATYGVMRTQYF.